A selection of T cell receptor beta chains follows, all from one sample in a study of tumor-infiltrating lymphocytes in localized non-small cell lung cancer. Using immunoSEQ multiplex PCR, the repertoire was profiled, and TCRdb retains in-frame clones only, with some absent. The sample lists around 6,000 clones, around 81% occurring once. Specimen: lung tumor tissue. The receptors derive from a human donor with non-small cell lung cancer. CDR3s include the opening cysteine and the closing phenylalanine or tryptophan. The D gene is left open where the match is weak. Size is stated for part of the rows, as once, few or many counts, or as a class when the clone is expanded.

v_gene	abundance	d_gene	j_gene	CDR3aa	CDR3nt
TRBV11-2	.	TRBD2	TRBJ2-1	CASRHNRGGSSGRNEQFF	TGTGCCAGCAGGCACAACAGGGGAGGTTCTAGCGGGAGGAATGAGCAGTTCTTC
TRBV29-1	.	.	TRBJ2-7	CSVTFGGSSYEQYF	TGCAGCGTTACGTTTGGCGGCTCATCCTACGAGCAGTACTTC
TRBV28	.	.	TRBJ1-2	CASSLSGGTGGGYTF	TGTGCCAGCAGTTTATCAGGCGGTACTGGGGGTGGCTACACCTTC
TRBV5-5	.	.	TRBJ1-2	CASSRSNYGYTF	TGTGCCAGCAGCCGTTCCAACTATGGCTACACCTTC
TRBV18	.	.	TRBJ2-7	CASSPGLYEQYF	TGTGCCAGCTCACCCGGGTTGTACGAGCAGTACTTC
TRBV28	.	TRBD1	TRBJ2-7	CASSGTGGRSSYEQYF	TGTGCCAGCAGTGGCACAGGGGGTCGGAGCTCCTACGAGCAGTACTTC
TRBV19	.	TRBD2	TRBJ2-7	CASSATSGSLSEQYF	TGTGCCAGTAGTGCGACTAGCGGGAGTCTTAGCGAGCAGTACTTC
TRBV5-1	.	.	TRBJ2-3	CASSSGQGGDTQYF	TGCGCCAGCAGCTCAGGACAGGGAGGGGATACGCAGTATTTT
TRBV4-3	.	TRBD1	TRBJ2-3	CASSYGHLRDREDTQYF	TGCGCCAGCAGCTACGGACATCTCCGGGACAGGGAAGATACGCAGTATTTT
TRBV5-1	.	TRBD1	TRBJ1-2	CASSLGGVNYGYTF	TGCGCCAGCAGCTTAGGGGGCGTCAACTATGGCTACACCTTC
TRBV7-9	once	.	TRBJ2-3	CASSLGTATDTQYF	TGTGCCAGCAGCTTAGGGACGGCGACAGATACGCAGTATTTT
TRBV15	few	.	TRBJ1-1	CATSTRRVLNTEAFF	TGTGCCACCAGCACCCGGAGGGTGTTGAACACTGAAGCTTTCTTT
TRBV30	.	.	TRBJ1-3	CAWSKDRNTIYF	TGTGCCTGGAGTAAGGACCGAAACACCATATATTTT
TRBV11-3	.	.	TRBJ2-5	CASSLESQETQYF	TGTGCCAGCAGCTTAGAGTCTCAAGAGACCCAGTACTTC
TRBV5-1	.	.	TRBJ1-1	CASSPVGRNTEAFF	TGCGCCAGCAGTCCTGTGGGACGAAACACTGAAGCTTTCTTT
TRBV10-3	once	TRBD2	TRBJ2-1	CAISELAGGRFF	TGTGCCATCAGTGAACTAGCGGGAGGAAGGTTCTTC
TRBV7-6	large	.	TRBJ2-7	CASSAGPNYEQYF	TGTGCCAGCAGCGCGGGGCCGAACTACGAGCAGTACTTC
TRBV29-1	.	.	TRBJ1-1	CSVVAFTEAFF	TGCAGCGTTGTCGCCTTCACTGAAGCTTTCTTT
TRBV19	.	.	TRBJ2-3	CASSLLYGDTQYF	TGTGCCAGTAGCCTTCTCTATGGGGATACGCAGTATTTT
TRBV7-8	.	.	TRBJ2-7	CASSFRDNSYEQYF	TGTGCCAGCAGCTTCCGGGACAACTCCTACGAGCAGTACTTC
TRBV9	.	TRBD2	TRBJ2-1	CASSVSGGANEQFF	TGTGCCAGCAGCGTTAGCGGGGGGGCCAATGAGCAGTTCTTC
TRBV7-9	.	.	TRBJ1-3	CASSVTAGGISNTIYF	TGTGCCAGCAGTGTTACTGCGGGGGGAATTTCAAACACCATATATTTT
TRBV5-1	once	TRBD1	TRBJ2-2	CASRVTGDTGELFF	TGCGCCAGCAGGGTGACAGGGGACACCGGGGAGCTGTTTTTT
TRBV5-4	.	.	TRBJ2-6	CASSRRTTSGANVLTF	TGTGCCAGCAGCAGAAGGACTACCTCTGGGGCCAACGTCCTGACTTTC
TRBV27	.	.	TRBJ1-4	CASTAVGSQGRFEKLFF	TGTGCCAGCACCGCTGTCGGGTCCCAGGGGAGATTCGAAAAACTGTTTTTT
TRBV28	.	TRBD1	TRBJ1-5	CASSLDRGNQPQHF	TGTGCCAGCAGTTTGGACAGGGGTAATCAGCCCCAGCATTTT
TRBV2	.	TRBD1	TRBJ1-5	CASRGGGTAGQPQHF	TGTGCCAGCAGGGGGGGAGGGACAGCAGGCCAGCCCCAGCATTTT
TRBV28	.	.	TRBJ2-7	CASSPLGQTSYEQYF	TGTGCCAGCAGCCCCCTCGGGCAAACTTCCTACGAGCAGTACTTC
TRBV27	.	.	TRBJ2-1	CASSLAGDGLNEQFF	TGTGCCAGCAGTCTGGCTGGTGATGGGCTAAATGAGCAGTTCTTC
TRBV14	.	TRBD1	TRBJ1-3	CASSHTGGRNTIYF	TGTGCCAGCAGCCATACAGGGGGAAGAAACACCATATATTTT
TRBV6-5	.	.	TRBJ1-1	CASSSLRWTEAFF	TGTGCCAGCAGTTCGTTGAGATGGACTGAAGCTTTCTTT
TRBV5-1	.	.	TRBJ1-1	CASSLEGKNTEAFF	TGCGCCAGCAGCTTGGAAGGAAAGAACACTGAAGCTTTCTTT
TRBV5-1	.	.	TRBJ2-3	CASSSGRDTDTQYF	TGCGCCAGCAGCTCCGGACGAGACACAGATACGCAGTATTTT
TRBV7-2	.	.	TRBJ1-2	CASSPVDISGDYGYTF	TGTGCCAGCAGCCCCGTGGACATCTCAGGGGACTATGGCTACACCTTC
TRBV19	.	.	TRBJ1-3	CASSWRTGNTIYF	TGTGCCAGTAGTTGGAGGACTGGAAACACCATATATTTT
TRBV5-1	.	TRBD1	TRBJ1-2	CASSLSGTGSYGYTF	TGCGCCAGCAGCTTGTCAGGGACAGGGAGCTATGGCTACACCTTC
TRBV7-7	.	TRBD2	TRBJ2-5	CASSRTSGGALETQYF	TGTGCTAGCAGCCGGACTAGCGGGGGGGCCTTGGAGACCCAGTACTTC
TRBV19	.	.	TRBJ1-2	CASNLKRGRGRDYGYTF	TGTGCCAGTAACCTAAAACGGGGGAGGGGCAGGGACTATGGCTACACCTTC
TRBV5-4	.	TRBD2	TRBJ2-1	CASSRLAEYNEQFF	TGTGCCAGCAGTAGACTAGCAGAATACAATGAGCAGTTCTTC
TRBV6-6	large	TRBD1	TRBJ1-1	CASRAGQGFTEAFF	TGTGCCAGCAGGGCGGGACAGGGTTTCACTGAAGCTTTCTTT
TRBV6-1	.	.	TRBJ2-1	CASSEGRSSYNEQFF	TGTGCCAGCAGTGAGGGCAGGAGCTCCTACAATGAGCAGTTCTTC
TRBV6-5	.	TRBD2	TRBJ2-3	CASSSRGLAGVPTQYF	TGTGCCAGCAGTTCTAGGGGACTAGCGGGGGTGCCTACGCAGTATTTT
TRBV5-4	.	.	TRBJ2-7	CASSLGRDSSYEQYF	TGTGCCAGCAGCTTGGGACGGGACTCCTCCTACGAGCAGTACTTC
TRBV5-4	large	.	TRBJ1-2	CASSHVGGYTF	TGTGCCAGCAGCCACGTGGGTGGCTACACCTTC
TRBV30	once	.	TRBJ1-2	CAWSRGVDNYGYTF	TGTGCCTGGAGTAGGGGGGTTGATAACTATGGCTACACCTTC
TRBV11-2	.	TRBD1	TRBJ1-2	CASSLGTGGYGYTF	TGTGCCAGCAGCTTAGGGACAGGGGGCTATGGCTACACCTTC
TRBV10-3	once	TRBD2	TRBJ2-1	CAISESGLAGGPRLF	TGTGCCATCAGTGAGTCCGGACTAGCGGGAGGCCCGAGACTCTTC
TRBV7-2	once	.	TRBJ1-1	CASSLGLGSATEAFF	TGTGCCAGCAGCTTAGGTTTAGGGAGCGCCACTGAAGCTTTCTTT
TRBV7-3	.	.	TRBJ1-2	CASSLSQEDGYAF	TGTGCCAGCAGCTTAAGTCAGGAGGACGGCTACGCCTTC
TRBV6-1	once	.	TRBJ1-1	CASSAQGSSFAEAFF	TGTGCCAGCAGTGCTCAGGGGTCAAGTTTTGCTGAAGCTTTCTTT
TRBV18	few	.	TRBJ2-5	CASSPEETQYF	TGTGCCAGCTCACCGGAAGAGACCCAGTACTTC